Given below is one T cell receptor beta chain in context. Its antigen is as yet unknown. Synthesis of TCR cDNA relied on 5'RACE template switching, which attached a universal primer site and UMIs. TCRdb re-called the 5' RACE reads with MiXCR, one entry per CDR3 protein. The data show hundreds of thousands of distinct CDR3 sequences, 15% to 20% seen once. This sample is drawn from a study of T cells after yellow fever vaccination. Findings and caveats of the study: Weaker overall, the secondary response nonetheless peaked faster (day 5 versus 15). The bulk population could contribute abundant contaminating clonotypes to FACS-sorted repertoires. Just a small share of clonotypes turned up in the CD4 compartment as well as the CD8 compartment.

The CDR3 totals 15 residues. V shed 6 bases and J 6 bases; nucleotides not matched to a gene: 13. The receptor comes from a young man who received the YFV17D yellow fever vaccine. The chain has TRBV12-3 or TRBV12-4 and TRBJ2-7; TRBD1 matches at 8 bases. Here the sequenced sample was PBMCs, taken 15 days after the yellow fever booster vaccination. The chain's CDR3 is CASRNDGQGFSEQYF. The CDR3 nucleotides are TGTGCCAGCAGGAACGACGGACAGGGTTTTTCCGAGCAGTACTTC.